This T cell receptor (beta chain) was profiled in a study of blood T cell repertoires in COVID-19. Study as a whole: From the United States, Italy and Spain came samples of acute and convalescent COVID-19. T cells, B-cell-depleted T cells, or PBMCs provided the cDNA or gDNA that served as material.

A word on this clone: One junction end disagrees with the germline gene, perhaps due to a read error.

Per the study methods: Reference gene primer amplification yielded estimated nucleated cell counts. Sequencing was performed with immunoSEQ multiplex PCR; in TCRdb, only in-frame clones are kept and a portion is missing. That table supplies the V and J calls and clone size; D and trimming were determined from the DNA. Of fewer than 400,000 clones in the sample, around 90% were seen once. CDR3 length: 15 residues. Germline lookup yields CDR1 SGHVS and CDR2 FQNEAQ. The gene calls are TRBV7-8 and TRBJ1-2; 9 bases align to TRBD1. The sequenced sample was peripheral blood. This receptor was taken from a human donor in a cohort sampled during active COVID-19. CDR3 protein: CVSTLSGDRDSGYTF. The CDR3 nucleotides read TGTGTCAGCACCCTAAGTGGGGACAGGGACTCTGGCTACACCTTC.